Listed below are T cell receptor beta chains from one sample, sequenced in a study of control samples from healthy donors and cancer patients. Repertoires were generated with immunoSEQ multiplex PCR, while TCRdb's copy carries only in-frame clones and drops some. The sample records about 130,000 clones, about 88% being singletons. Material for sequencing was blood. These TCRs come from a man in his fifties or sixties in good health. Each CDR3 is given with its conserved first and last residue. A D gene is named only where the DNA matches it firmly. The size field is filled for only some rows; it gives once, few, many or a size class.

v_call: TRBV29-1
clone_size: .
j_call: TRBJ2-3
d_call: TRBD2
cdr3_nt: TGCAGCGTTGAGGGGACTAGCGGGGAAACAGATACGCAGTATTTT
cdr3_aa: CSVEGTSGETDTQYF

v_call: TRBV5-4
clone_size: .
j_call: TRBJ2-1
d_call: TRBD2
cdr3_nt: TGTGCCAGCAGCTTGGGGGGGGGTACTGAGCAGTTCTTC
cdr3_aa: CASSLGGGTEQFF

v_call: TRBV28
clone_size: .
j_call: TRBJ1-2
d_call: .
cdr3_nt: TGTGCCAGCAGTTTAAATGGGAACTATGGCTACACCTTC
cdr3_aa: CASSLNGNYGYTF

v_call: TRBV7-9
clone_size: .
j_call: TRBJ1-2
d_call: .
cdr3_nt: TGTGCCAGCAGCAAGACGGATGTTATAGCCTATGGCTACACCTTC
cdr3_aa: CASSKTDVIAYGYTF

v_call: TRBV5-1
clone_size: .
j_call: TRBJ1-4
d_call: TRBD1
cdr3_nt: TGCGCCAGCAGCCCCGGGACAGGGGACGGAAAACTGTTTTTT
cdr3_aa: CASSPGTGDGKLFF

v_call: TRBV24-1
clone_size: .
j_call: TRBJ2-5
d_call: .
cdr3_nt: TGTGCCACCAGTGGCTGGGGACTCCAAGAGACCCAGTACTTC
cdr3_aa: CATSGWGLQETQYF

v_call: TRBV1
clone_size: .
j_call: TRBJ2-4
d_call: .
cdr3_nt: TGCACCAGCAGCCAAGATCGACTAAACATTCAGTACTTC
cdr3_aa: CTSSQDRLNIQYF

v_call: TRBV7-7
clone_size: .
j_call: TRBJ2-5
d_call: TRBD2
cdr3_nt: TGTGCTAGCAGCCGGGGGCTCACTAGCGGGGGGGCCCAGGAGACCCAGTACTTC
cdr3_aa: CASSRGLTSGGAQETQYF

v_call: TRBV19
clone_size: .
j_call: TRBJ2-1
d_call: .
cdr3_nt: TGTGCCAGTAGTATTTACACACCAAGCTCCTACAATGAGCAGTTCTTC
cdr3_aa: CASSIYTPSSYNEQFF

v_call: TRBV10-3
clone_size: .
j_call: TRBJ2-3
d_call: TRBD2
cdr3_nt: TGTGCCATCAAGAATAGGACTAGCGGGGAATCAGCGCAGTATTTT
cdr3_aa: CAIKNRTSGESAQYF

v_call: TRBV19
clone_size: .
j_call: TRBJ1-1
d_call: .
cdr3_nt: TGTGCCAGTAGTAACCGACAAAACACTGAAGCTTTCTTT
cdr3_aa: CASSNRQNTEAFF

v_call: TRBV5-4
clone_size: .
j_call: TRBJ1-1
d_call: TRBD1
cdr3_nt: TGTGCCAGCAGGGTGGGACAGGGGACTGAAGCTTTCTTT
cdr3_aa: CASRVGQGTEAFF

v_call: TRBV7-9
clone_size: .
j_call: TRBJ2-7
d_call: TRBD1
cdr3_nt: TGTGCCAGCAGCCCATCGGGACAGTCTTACGAGCAGTACTTC
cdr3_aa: CASSPSGQSYEQYF

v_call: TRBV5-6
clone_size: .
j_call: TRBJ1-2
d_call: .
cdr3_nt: TGTGCCAGCAGCTTGTACGGGCCAACAGACCGCTATGGCTACACCTTC
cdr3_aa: CASSLYGPTDRYGYTF

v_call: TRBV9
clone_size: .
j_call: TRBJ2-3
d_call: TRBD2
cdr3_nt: TGTGCCAGCAGCGTAGGCCTAGCGGGGGCCGGGGATACGCAGTATTTT
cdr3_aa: CASSVGLAGAGDTQYF

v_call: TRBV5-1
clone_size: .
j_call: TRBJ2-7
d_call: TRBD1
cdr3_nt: TGCGCCAGCAGCCCCTGGACAGGGGGCAGCTACGAGCAGTACTTC
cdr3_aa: CASSPWTGGSYEQYF

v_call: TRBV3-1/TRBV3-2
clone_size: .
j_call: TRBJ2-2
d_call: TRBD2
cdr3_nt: TGTGCCAGCAGCCAAGGGTCTAGCGGTGATACCGGGGAGCTGTTTTTT
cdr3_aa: CASSQGSSGDTGELFF

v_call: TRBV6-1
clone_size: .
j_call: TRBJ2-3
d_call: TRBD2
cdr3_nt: TGTGCCAGCAGTGATAGGCGGGGGGTAGGCACAGATACGCAGTATTTT
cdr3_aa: CASSDRRGVGTDTQYF

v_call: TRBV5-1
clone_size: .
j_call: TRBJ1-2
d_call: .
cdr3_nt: TGCGCCAGCAGCTTGGATCTGAGGACTAACTATGGCTACACCTTC
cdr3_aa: CASSLDLRTNYGYTF

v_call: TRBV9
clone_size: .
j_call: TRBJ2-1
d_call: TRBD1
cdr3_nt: TGTGCCAGCAGCGTAGGATCAGGACAGGGGCCCTCGGAGTTCTTC
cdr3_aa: CASSVGSGQGPSEFF

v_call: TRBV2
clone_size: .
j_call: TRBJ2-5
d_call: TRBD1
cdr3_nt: TGTGCCAGCAGTGAAGTGAAGGGGGCAGAGACCCAGTACTTC
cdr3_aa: CASSEVKGAETQYF

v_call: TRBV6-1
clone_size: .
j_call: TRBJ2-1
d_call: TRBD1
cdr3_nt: TGTGCCAGCAGTGATAGGGGACAGTCGTTCTCCTACAATGAGCAGTTCTTC
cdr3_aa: CASSDRGQSFSYNEQFF

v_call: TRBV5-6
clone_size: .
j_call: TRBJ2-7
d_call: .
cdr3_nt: TGTGCCAGCAGCTTGGTGGCTACCGAGCAGTACTTC
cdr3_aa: CASSLVATEQYF

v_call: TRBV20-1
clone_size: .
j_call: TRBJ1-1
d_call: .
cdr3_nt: TGCAGGGTCTCGGCGAACACTGAAGCTTTCTTT
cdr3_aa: CRVSANTEAFF

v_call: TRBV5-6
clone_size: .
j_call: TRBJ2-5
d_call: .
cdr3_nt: TGTGCCAGCAGCTTACTCTGGCAAGAGACCCAGTACTTC
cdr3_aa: CASSLLWQETQYF

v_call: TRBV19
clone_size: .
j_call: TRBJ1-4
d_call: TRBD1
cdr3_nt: TGTGCCAGTAGTATGGGGGGCAGGGGGCATGAAAAACTGTTTTTT
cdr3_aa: CASSMGGRGHEKLFF

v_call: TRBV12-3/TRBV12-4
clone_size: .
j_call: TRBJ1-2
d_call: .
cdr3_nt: TGTGCCAGCAGTTTAGCCGCTCCCGGGGGCTACACCTTC
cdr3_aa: CASSLAAPGGYTF

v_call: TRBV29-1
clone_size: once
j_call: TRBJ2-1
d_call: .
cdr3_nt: TGCAGCGTTGAACCCCTGGCAGCAGGGTCCTACAATGAGCAGTTCTTC
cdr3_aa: CSVEPLAAGSYNEQFF

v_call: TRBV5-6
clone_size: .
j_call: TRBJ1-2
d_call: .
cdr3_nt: TGTGCCAGCAGCTTCCGTGGCTACACCTTC
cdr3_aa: CASSFRGYTF

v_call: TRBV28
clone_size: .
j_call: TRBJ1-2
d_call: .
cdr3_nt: TGTGCCAGCAGTCTACCGGGACTTATGGGCTACACCTTC
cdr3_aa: CASSLPGLMGYTF

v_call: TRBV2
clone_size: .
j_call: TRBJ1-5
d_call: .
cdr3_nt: TGTGCCAGCAATCAGGACGGGAATCAGCCCCAGCATTTT
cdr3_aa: CASNQDGNQPQHF

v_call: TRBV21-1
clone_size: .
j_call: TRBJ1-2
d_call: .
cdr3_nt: TGTGCCAGCAGCAAAGGTGAGTGGGACAGGGGCCACTCAAACTATGGCTACACCTTC
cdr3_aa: CASSKGEWDRGHSNYGYTF

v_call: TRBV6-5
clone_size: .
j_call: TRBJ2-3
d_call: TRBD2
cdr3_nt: TGTGCCAGCAGTTACGGCGCGGGGGGAGCAACAGATACGCAGTATTTT
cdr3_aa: CASSYGAGGATDTQYF

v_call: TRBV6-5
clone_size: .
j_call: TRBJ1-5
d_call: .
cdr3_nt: TGTGCCAGCATTGGTCCGGGGCAGGTAAATCAGCCCCAGCATTTT
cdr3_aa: CASIGPGQVNQPQHF

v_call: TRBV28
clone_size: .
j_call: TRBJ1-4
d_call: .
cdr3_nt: TGTGCCAGCAGTTTTGCTGGTATTAATGAAAAACTGTTTTTT
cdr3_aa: CASSFAGINEKLFF

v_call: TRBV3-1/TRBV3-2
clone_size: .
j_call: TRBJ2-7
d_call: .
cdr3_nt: TGTGCCAGCAGCCAGTTGAGTACAGCGGTCGACGAGCAGTACTTC
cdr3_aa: CASSQLSTAVDEQYF

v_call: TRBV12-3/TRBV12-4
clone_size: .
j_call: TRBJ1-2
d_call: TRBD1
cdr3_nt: TGTGCCAGCAGTTCAGGGGGCCCAGGCTACACCTTC
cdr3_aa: CASSSGGPGYTF

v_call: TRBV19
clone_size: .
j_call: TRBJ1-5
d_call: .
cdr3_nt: TGTGCCAGTAGCGGGGACGGCTATCAGCCCCAGCATTTT
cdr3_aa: CASSGDGYQPQHF

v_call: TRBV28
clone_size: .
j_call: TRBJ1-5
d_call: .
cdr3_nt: TGTGCCGCGACCGGGGATGTGAGGACCCAGCATTTT
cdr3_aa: CAATGDVRTQHF

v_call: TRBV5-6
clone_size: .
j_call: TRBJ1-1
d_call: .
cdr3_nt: TGTGCCAGCAGCTGGGGGACGGGTAACACTGAAGCTTTCTTT
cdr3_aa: CASSWGTGNTEAFF